One sample yielded the 8 T cell receptor beta chains listed below, sequenced in a study of blood T cell repertoires in COVID-19. Libraries were prepared by immunoSEQ multiplex PCR; TCRdb keeps only in-frame clonotypes and omits some of them. The sample shows about 260,000 clones, approximately 84% of them seen only once. The sequenced material came from peripheral blood. The source of these receptors is a woman of 80 years or more with acute or convalescent COVID-19.

The chain has TRBV7-3 and TRBJ2-7; TRBD1 agrees at 8 bases. V trimming: 3 bases; J trimming: 3 bases; junction bases outside the gene matches: 10. CDR3 length equals 16 residues. The germline V gene has CDR1 SGHTA and CDR2 FQGTGA. The CDR3: CASSLELDRENYEQYF. DNA for the CDR3: TGTGCCAGCAGCTTGGAGTTGGACAGGGAAAACTACGAGCAGTACTTC.

The chain is built from TRBV2 and TRBJ1-1; 8 positions match TRBD1. Losses at the gene ends were 8 bases for V and 3 bases for J; bases not matched to a gene: 5. There are 13 residues in the CDR3. Germline V gene sequence: CDR1 SNHLY, CDR2 FYNNEI. The CDR3 DNA is TGTGCCAGCTCGACAGGGGAGCACACTGAAGCTTTCTTT. This sequence encodes CASSTGEHTEAFF.

The V call is TRBV10-3, the J call TRBJ2-7, with 9 positions matching TRBD1. V shed 5 bases and J 6 bases; nucleotides not matched to a gene: 5. CDR1 and CDR2 from the germline V gene are ENHRY and SYGVKD. The CDR3 extends over 13 amino acids. DNA of the CDR3: TGTGCCATCAGTCGGGACAGGGTTGTCGAGCAGTACTTC. This sequence encodes CAISRDRVVEQYF.

The chain links TRBV6-2 or TRBV6-3 to TRBJ1-1; 10 positions match TRBD1. V lost 2 bases to trimming and J lost 10 bases; unmatched junction nucleotides: 7. Germline assignment: CDR1 MNHEY and CDR2 SVGEGT. This CDR3 region has 14 residues. Here the CDR3 DNA reads TGTGCCAGCAGTTACGTTACCCGGACAGGGGGAGCTTTCTTT. It encodes CASSYVTRTGGAFF.

This clone was seen a handful of times. J is TRBJ1-2 and V is TRBV18; D not resolved. The CDR3 spans 12 residues. V lost 3 bases, J lost 8 bases, and 10 bases lay in between. CDR1 is KGHSH, CDR2 LQKENI, per germline. This chain's CDR3 is CASSPGEVGYTF. CDR3 coding DNA: TGTGCCAGCTCACCCGGTGAGGTAGGCTACACCTTC.

The CDR3 is CASSKDRANYGYTF. CDR3 DNA sequence: TGTGCCAGCAGCAAGGACAGGGCTAACTATGGCTACACCTTC. V gene TRBV27 combines with J gene TRBJ1-2; TRBD1 aligns across 8 bases. CDR1 is MNHEY and CDR2 is SMNVEV in the germline V gene (reference sequence). V was pared by 6 bases and J by 0 bases, with 3 bases of the junction left unmatched. The length of the CDR3 is 14 residues.

This clone was seen a handful of times. CDR3 nucleotides: TGTGCCAGCAGCCGGGTCCTTGGAAACACCATATATTTT. It specifies CASSRVLGNTIYF. This chain uses TRBV2 with TRBJ1-3; D is uncertain. Germline CDR1 reads SNHLY; CDR2 reads FYNNEI. With 6 bases removed from V and 3 bases from J, the gap between germline ends came to 9 bases. The CDR3 is 13 residues long.

The chain uses TRBV28 and TRBJ1-4; no reliable D call. The CDR3 is 14 residues long. The V and J ends lost 6 bases and 0 bases respectively, with 8 bases between them. Looked up from germline, CDR1 is MDHEN and CDR2 is SYDVKM. The chain's CDR3 is CASRAGATNEKLFF. Here the CDR3 DNA reads TGTGCCAGCAGGGCAGGTGCAACTAATGAAAAACTGTTTTTT. Full variable domain (remainder filled in from reference TRBV28 and TRBJ1-4): DVKVTQSSRYLVKRTGEKVFLECVQDMDHENMFWYRQDPGLGLRLIYFSYDVKMKEKGDIPEGYSVSREKKERFSLILESASTNQTSMYLCASRAGATNEKLFFGSGTQLSVL.